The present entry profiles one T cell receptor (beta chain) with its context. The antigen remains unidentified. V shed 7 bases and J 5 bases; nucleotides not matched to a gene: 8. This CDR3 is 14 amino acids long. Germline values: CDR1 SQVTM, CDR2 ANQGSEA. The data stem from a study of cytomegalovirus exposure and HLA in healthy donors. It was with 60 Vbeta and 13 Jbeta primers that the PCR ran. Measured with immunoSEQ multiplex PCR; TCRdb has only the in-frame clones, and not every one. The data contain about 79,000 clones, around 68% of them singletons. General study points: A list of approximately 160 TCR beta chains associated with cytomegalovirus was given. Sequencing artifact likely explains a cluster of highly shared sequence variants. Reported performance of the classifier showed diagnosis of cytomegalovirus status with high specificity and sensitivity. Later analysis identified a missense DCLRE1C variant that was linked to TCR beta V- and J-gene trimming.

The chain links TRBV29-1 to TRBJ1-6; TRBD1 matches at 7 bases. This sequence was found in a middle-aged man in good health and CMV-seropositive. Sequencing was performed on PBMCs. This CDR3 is CSALTGSDNSPLHF. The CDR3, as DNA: TGCAGCGCCCTGACAGGGTCCGATAATTCACCCCTCCACTTT.